This T cell receptor beta chain was retrieved from a study of regulatory T cells in long-lasting Graves disease. This clonotype was observed at least ten times. CDR3 size: 15 residues. Germline V gene sequence: CDR1 LNHNV, CDR2 YYDKDF (reference sequence). With 1 base removed from V and 8 bases from J, the gap between germline ends came to 17 bases. Building of the TCR beta libraries involved iRepertoire HTBI primers and Arm-PCR of CDR3 regions. MiXCR was run by TCRdb on the multiplex PCR reads, yielding one entry per CDR3 protein. This table holds about 440,000 distinct CDR3 sequences, about 17% found once. Sample time point: newly diagnosed GD, antithyroid drugs for less than 3 months. RNA from PBMCs was the source of the TCR library. This sample was shared with a second study, whose subject was T cells in Graves' hyperthyroidism and ophthalmopathy. Per that paper: Researchers found most expanded thyroid clonotypes above 0.001 in blood as well.

The rearrangement links TRBV15 to TRBJ1-2; D remains unclear. The source of this sequence is a woman under 40 with Graves disease. The sequenced sample was peripheral blood mononuclear cells (PBMCs), obtained at new diagnosis, from a patient treated with antithyroid drugs. The CDR3 reads CATSRALGFHGGYTF. DNA for the CDR3: TGTGCCACCAGCAGAGCCCTGGGTTTTCACGGGGGCTACACCTTC.